This T cell receptor beta chain was obtained from a study of blood T cell repertoires in COVID-19. Study-wide background: The United States, Italy and Spain supplied acute and convalescent COVID-19 samples. Sample material is recorded as cDNA or gDNA derived from T cells, B-cell-depleted T cells, or PBMCs.

The junction had 15 bases not matched to a gene; V was cut back by 5 bases and J by 2 bases. CDR3 length: 19 amino acids. Germline CDR1 is PRHDT and CDR2 is FYEKMQ (reference sequence). Per the original data handling: The authors estimated nucleated cell counts from reference gene primer amplification. Clones were read by immunoSEQ multiplex PCR, and TCRdb kept only the in-frame ones, dropping some. The V and J calls and the clone size are those of that table, but D and trimming were determined from the DNA. The data show about 130,000 clones, approximately 89% seen once. The sequencing sample was made of peripheral blood. This sequence joins TRBV13 and TRBJ2-3; TRBD2 matches 11 bases. The source is a human donor in a cohort sampled during active COVID-19. CDR3 region: CASSTITSGGLSYTDTQYF. CDR3 in DNA: TGTGCCAGCAGCACCATTACTAGCGGGGGCCTCAGTTACACAGATACGCAGTATTTT.